This entry lists 6 T cell receptor beta chains sequenced from one sample in a study of blood T cell repertoires in COVID-19. Sequencing was performed with immunoSEQ multiplex PCR; in TCRdb, only in-frame clones are kept and a portion is missing. The sample carries about 100,000 clones, almost 85% recorded once. Sequenced sample: peripheral blood. The receptors here all came from a human donor in a cohort sampled during active COVID-19.

The chain recombines TRBV5-1 with TRBJ2-3, with TRBD2 matching over 13 bases. Germline V lookup: CDR1 SGHRS, CDR2 YFSETQ. V gave up 4 bases and J gave up 0 bases; unmatched junction bases: 5. This CDR3 region has 17 residues. CDR3 nucleotide sequence: TGCGCCAGCAGCCTCGGACTAGCGGGAGTGAGCACAGATACGCAGTATTTT. Translation: CASSLGLAGVSTDTQYF.

The chain employs TRBV18 and TRBJ1-5, with unresolved D. The germline V gene encodes CDR1 KGHSH and CDR2 LQKENI. This CDR3 comprises 15 residues. V shed 3 bases and J shed 0 bases, with 9 bases lying between them. The CDR3 loop reads CASSPQANSNQPQHF. CDR3 nucleotide sequence: TGTGCCAGCTCACCTCAGGCTAATAGCAATCAGCCCCAGCATTTT.

The genes are TRBV10-2 and TRBJ2-7; tentatively, D is TRBD1 (6 bases). This CDR3 has 12 residues. CDR1 and CDR2 from the germline V gene are WSHSY and SAAADI. V was shortened by 2 bases and J by 5 bases, with 7 bases between the two germline ends. This chain's CDR3 is CASSEQGNEQYV. The CDR3, as DNA: TGCGCCAGCAGTGAGCAGGGGAACGAGCAGTACGTC.

The CDR3 sequence: CASSYYGPSQPQHF. CDR3 DNA sequence: TGTGCCAGCAGTTACTACGGTCCTTCACAGCCCCAGCATTTT. The V and J genes are TRBV6-5 and TRBJ1-5; no clear D. Germline CDR1 is MNHEY and CDR2 is SVGAGI. The CDR3 totals 14 residues. V shed 1 base and J shed 7 bases, with 11 bases lying between them.

This clone occurred a few times. This sequence joins TRBV7-2 and TRBJ1-2; TRBD1 agrees at 7 bases. Germline V gives CDR1 SGHTA, CDR2 FQGNSA. This CDR3 has 14 residues. Trimming took 4 bases from V and 7 from J; bases not matched to a gene: 9. The CDR3 DNA reads as TGTGCCAGCAGCTCACAGGGGACCTTCGGTGGCTACACCTTC. The encoded protein is CASSSQGTFGGYTF.

The chain couples TRBV9 to TRBJ2-3, with 10 bases lining up with TRBD2. Unmatched junction bases numbered 4, after V lost 3 bases and J lost 3 bases. CDR3 length equals 15 residues. The germline V gene encodes CDR1 SGDLS and CDR2 YYNGEE. CDR3 in DNA: TGTGCCAGCAGCGCAGGACTAGCGGTAACAGATACGCAGTATTTT. This encodes CASSAGLAVTDTQYF. Based on the CDR3 plus reference TRBV9 and TRBJ2-3, the full variable domain is DSGVTQTPKHLITATGQRVTLRCSPRSGDLSVYWYQQSLDQGLQFLIQYYNGEERAKGNILERFSAQQFPDLHSELNLSSLELGDSALYFCASSAGLAVTDTQYFGPGTRLTVL.